This T cell receptor (beta chain) is drawn from a study of technical replicates of blood from a handful of donors. The assay was immunoSEQ multiplex PCR, and TCRdb's table has in-frame clones only and misses some. The sample consists of some 70,000 clones, approximately 93% of them appearing once. Germline CDR1 is GTSNPN and CDR2 is SVGIG (reference sequence). The junction had 4 bases not matched to a gene; V was cut back by 1 base and J by 5 bases. This CDR3 contains 14 residues. The V and J genes are TRBV30 and TRBJ2-2, with 7 bases that match TRBD2. The sample comprised PBMCs. The origin of this receptor is a human donor in good health. Some clones in this sample may be carry-over from other donors' samples. CDR3 sequence reads: CAWSEGRGTGELFF. CDR3 nucleotide sequence: TGTGCCTGGAGTGAGGGGCGGGGGACCGGGGAGCTGTTTTTT.